This T cell receptor (beta chain) emerged from a study of T cells in Graves' hyperthyroidism and ophthalmopathy. Study-wide findings and caveats: A model of 13 V-J features distinguished ophthalmopathy from stable hyperthyroidism.

This CDR3 region has 15 residues. Germline V gene data show CDR1 as MDHEN and CDR2 as SYDVKM. The J segment lost 5 bases and the V segment lost 6 bases, leaving 13 bases of the junction unmatched. TCR beta CDR3 regions were amplified from RNA. First-round RT-PCR targeting the TCR CDR3 was performed with the HTBI primer set. Using its own MiXCR run on the multiplex PCR reads, TCRdb lists one record per CDR3 protein. Among about 210,000 distinct CDR3 sequences listed, 15% to 20% were seen once. This clonotype has at least ten counts. Antigen unknown. Exclusion of a patient resulted from uncontrolled infection, other autoimmune disease, pregnancy or lactation.

The source is a man aged 45-65 years with Graves' hyperthyroidism. Material: blood. This chain links TRBV28 with TRBJ2-7; 7 bases are shared with TRBD1. The chain's CDR3 is CASRPDREARNEQYF. The CDR3 DNA is TGTGCCAGCAGACCCGACAGGGAAGCTCGGAACGAGCAGTACTTC.